This T cell receptor beta chain was identified in a study of T-cell reconstitution after alpha-beta-depleted transplantation in children. Points from the study as a whole: The study reportedly traced alpha-beta T cells about two months after transplant to several hundred expanded graft clones. For some patients, TCRbeta diversity was high at day 60 because of recipient T cells and thymic progenitors that survived.

Germline values: CDR1 LNHDA, CDR2 SQIVND (reference sequence). CDR3 length equals 12 residues. Trimming shortened V by 5 bases and J by 7 bases, and 11 bases separated the two germline ends. Construction of the TCRbeta library involved unique molecular identifiers. One entry per CDR3 protein, called by TCRdb with MiXCR from the PCR reads. Altogether almost 250,000 distinct CDR3 sequences are present, about 23% being singletons, with the ten largest covering roughly 2.7%. The count of this clonotype is one. What it binds is unknown. This specimen was PBMCs, taken before TCRalphabeta/CD19-depleted stem cell transplant. The chain recombines TRBV19 with TRBJ1-2; D gene ambiguous. The clonotype comes from a girl aged 2 to 9 with Fanconi anemia, due to receive a stem cell transplant. DNA for the CDR3: TGTGCCAGTAGTCTCGGGCACTCTGGCTACACCTTC. It translates to CASSLGHSGYTF.